This T cell receptor beta chain appears in the sequencing data of a study of blood T cell repertoires in COVID-19. On the study more broadly: Sources were T cells, B-cell-depleted T cells, or PBMCs; the material itself was cDNA or gDNA.

The CDR3 contains 16 residues. V lost 3 bases, J lost 2 bases, and 7 bases stayed unmatched. Germline V CDR1 and CDR2: SGHDT, YYEEEE. The sample holds one count of this clone. Only in-frame clones appear in the TCRdb table, and some are missing; sequencing was by immunoSEQ multiplex PCR. The profile shows about 190,000 clones, 70% to 85% of them singletons. The chain joins TRBV5-6 to TRBJ2-3; 9 bases match TRBD2. The TCR comes from a man aged 50 to 59 who had recovered from COVID-19. Input material: peripheral blood. CDR3 amino acids: CASSSVSGSHTDTQYF. CDR3 DNA: TGTGCCAGCAGCTCGGTTAGCGGGAGTCACACAGATACGCAGTATTTT.